These T cell receptor beta chains were read from a single sample in a study of long-term antiretroviral therapy in people with HIV. Profiled with immunoSEQ multiplex PCR; TCRdb holds only in-frame clones, not every one. The table has some 23,000 clones, around nine tenths seen once. The sample in question was unsorted PBMCs, obtained approximately 4.5 years after starting antiretroviral therapy. All receptors come from a man aged 30-40 years with HIV. CDR3s include the opening cysteine and the closing phenylalanine or tryptophan. The D gene is left open where the match is weak. The listing skips clone size in some rows; elsewhere it reads once, few, many or a size class.

v_call	j_call	d_call	clone_size	cdr3_aa	cdr3_nt
TRBV5-4	TRBJ2-7	-	-	CASSPPDSYEQYF	TGTGCCAGCAGCCCGCCGGACAGCTACGAGCAGTACTTC
TRBV30	TRBJ2-3	-	-	CAWSGLGTDTQYF	TGTGCCTGGAGTGGACTGGGGACGGATACGCAGTATTTT
TRBV21-1	TRBJ2-5	-	-	CASGRAGGRETQYF	TGTGCCAGCGGAAGGGCGGGGGGTCGAGAGACCCAGTACTTC
TRBV9	TRBJ2-4	TRBD1	-	CASSVDRGYIQYF	TGTGCCAGCAGCGTCGACAGGGGGTACATTCAGTACTTC
TRBV18	TRBJ1-6	-	-	CASSSVQDLQSTLHF	TGTGCCAGCTCATCTGTTCAAGACCTCCAGAGCACCCTCCACTTT
TRBV11-1	TRBJ1-5	-	-	CASSQTPNQPQHF	TGTGCCAGCAGCCAGACACCTAATCAGCCCCAGCATTTT
TRBV13	TRBJ2-7	-	-	CASSGERLEQYF	TGTGCCAGCAGTGGGGAGAGGCTCGAGCAGTACTTC
TRBV27	TRBJ1-1	-	-	CASSFTRGLILDTEAFF	TGTGCCAGCAGTTTCACCAGGGGTTTGATATTGGACACTGAAGCTTTCTTT
TRBV6-5	TRBJ2-1	-	-	CASRDFSGGVNEQFF	TGTGCCAGCAGGGATTTTAGCGGTGGGGTCAATGAGCAGTTCTTC
TRBV7-6	TRBJ2-7	-	-	CASSLRGYEQYF	TGTGCCAGCAGCTTGAGGGGCTACGAGCAGTACTTC
TRBV6-1	TRBJ1-5	-	-	CASHPRGRGDQPQHF	TGTGCCAGCCATCCTCGAGGAAGGGGGGATCAGCCCCAGCATTTT
TRBV30	TRBJ1-2	-	once	CAWSAGSGDYGYTF	TGTGCCTGGAGCGCAGGGAGTGGTGACTATGGCTACACCTTC
TRBV6-6	TRBJ2-3	TRBD1	-	CASRSSLGGGTQYF	TGTGCCAGCAGGTCTAGTTTAGGGGGCGGTACGCAGTATTTT
TRBV28	TRBJ1-2	-	-	CASSPAYYGYTF	TGTGCCAGCAGTCCAGCTTACTATGGCTACACCTTC
TRBV7-3	TRBJ2-3	-	-	CASSVLRGDTQYF	TGTGCCAGCAGCGTCCTCCGGGGTGATACGCAGTATTTT
TRBV12-5	TRBJ1-1	TRBD1	-	CASGPGQDYTEAFF	TGTGCTAGTGGTCCGGGACAGGATTATACTGAAGCTTTCTTT
TRBV13	TRBJ2-3	-	-	CASTQGSDTQYF	TGTGCCAGCACTCAGGGGAGTGATACGCAGTATTTT
TRBV5-4	TRBJ1-6	TRBD1	-	CASSLGTGGNSPLHF	TGTGCCAGCAGCTTAGGGACAGGGGGCAACTCACCCCTCCACTTT
TRBV4-1	TRBJ1-2	TRBD1	few	CASRTTGAGNGYTF	TGCGCCAGCAGGACAACAGGGGCCGGTAATGGCTACACCTTC
TRBV6-6	TRBJ2-7	TRBD2	-	CASSYFLGGNEQYF	TGTGCCAGCAGTTATTTCCTGGGGGGGAACGAGCAGTACTTC
TRBV4-1	TRBJ1-4	-	-	CASSQLRGTDNEKLFF	TGCGCCAGCAGCCAACTTAGGGGGACGGATAATGAAAAACTGTTTTTT
TRBV19	TRBJ2-2	TRBD2	-	CASGLQRDRAGELFF	TGTGCCAGTGGCCTCCAGCGGGACCGGGCCGGGGAGCTGTTTTTT
TRBV6-1	TRBJ1-6	-	-	CASMLTNSYNSPLHF	TGTGCCAGCATGTTGACCAACTCCTATAATTCACCCCTCCACTTT
TRBV2	TRBJ1-5	-	-	CASELDSNQPQHF	TGTGCCAGCGAGCTTGATAGCAATCAGCCCCAGCATTTT
TRBV29-1	TRBJ1-2	-	-	CAVGGRNYGYTF	TGTGCGGTGGGTGGGCGGAACTATGGCTACACCTTC
TRBV7-9	TRBJ2-6	-	-	CASKTEAGANVLTF	TGTGCCAGCAAGACAGAAGCTGGGGCCAACGTCCTGACTTTC
TRBV4-3	TRBJ2-7	TRBD2	-	CASSQEGSGRWEQYF	TGCGCCAGCAGCCAAGAAGGGAGCGGGAGGTGGGAGCAGTACTTC
TRBV7-9	TRBJ2-3	-	-	CASSLDLGGTDTQYF	TGTGCCAGCAGCTTAGATTTGGGGGGCACAGATACGCAGTATTTT
TRBV7-8	TRBJ2-7	-	-	CASSPRGMVSYEQYF	TGTGCCAGCAGCCCCAGAGGGATGGTGTCCTACGAGCAGTACTTC
TRBV10-3	TRBJ2-7	-	-	CAISPGRTYEQYF	TGTGCCATCAGTCCGGGACGGACCTACGAGCAGTACTTC
TRBV4-1	TRBJ2-7	-	-	CASSQVNGAYEQYF	TGCGCCAGCAGCCAAGTAAACGGGGCCTACGAGCAGTACTTC
TRBV29-1	TRBJ2-7	TRBD2	-	CSVVAAGVWYEQYF	TGCAGCGTTGTGGCGGCGGGAGTATGGTACGAGCAGTACTTC
TRBV27	TRBJ2-4	TRBD1	once	CASSPQGVAKNIQYF	TGTGCCAGCAGTCCACAGGGGGTAGCCAAAAACATTCAGTACTTC
TRBV30	TRBJ1-2	TRBD1	-	CAWSGPGDRLSNYGYTF	TGTGCCTGGAGTGGACCCGGGGACAGATTGAGTAACTATGGCTACACCTTC
TRBV18	TRBJ2-6	-	-	CASSLYRDSGANVLTF	TGTGCCAGCTCCCTGTACAGGGACTCTGGGGCCAACGTCCTGACTTTC
TRBV13	TRBJ2-2	TRBD2	-	CASSPGTSALVTGELFF	TGTGCCAGCAGCCCCGGGACTAGCGCCTTAGTCACCGGGGAGCTGTTTTTT
TRBV5-1	TRBJ2-7	TRBD2	once	CASSFLAGGPVDPYEQYF	TGCGCCAGCAGCTTCCTAGCGGGAGGCCCTGTAGACCCCTACGAGCAGTACTTC
TRBV19	TRBJ1-1	-	-	CASSTRTNDPEAFF	TGTGCCAGTAGTACCCGAACCAACGACCCTGAAGCTTTCTTT
TRBV6-5	TRBJ1-4	-	-	CASSYTGSGEKLFF	TGTGCCAGCAGTTACACAGGGAGTGGCGAAAAACTGTTTTTT
TRBV9	TRBJ1-4	-	-	CASSTTGTADEKLFF	TGTGCCAGCAGCACGACCGGGACGGCGGATGAAAAACTGTTTTTT
TRBV7-6	TRBJ2-7	TRBD2	-	CASSAGTSGSEQYF	TGTGCCAGCAGCGCCGGGACTAGCGGGTCGGAGCAGTACTTC
TRBV7-9	TRBJ1-2	-	-	CASSYGTNYGYTF	TGTGCCAGCTCCTACGGGACTAACTATGGCTACACCTTC
TRBV11-1	TRBJ2-5	-	-	CASSSLGETQYF	TGTGCCAGCAGCTCTCTGGGGGAGACCCAGTACTTC
TRBV6-5	TRBJ1-1	-	once	CASSESREVYTEAFF	TGTGCCAGCAGCGAGAGCAGGGAGGTGTACACTGAAGCTTTCTTT
TRBV2	TRBJ2-5	TRBD2	-	CASSEGASGSQETQYF	TGTGCCAGCAGTGAAGGGGCTAGCGGGAGTCAAGAGACCCAGTACTTC
TRBV7-8	TRBJ1-2	-	-	CASFTERVYGYTF	TGTGCCAGCTTTACCGAGCGGGTTTATGGCTACACCTTC
TRBV6-5	TRBJ2-1	-	-	CASSPDSLNEQFF	TGTGCCAGCAGCCCCGATTCTCTCAATGAGCAGTTCTTC
TRBV11-1	TRBJ2-1	TRBD2	-	CASSTGLANNEQFF	TGTGCCAGCAGCACGGGACTAGCAAACAATGAGCAGTTCTTC
TRBV12-5	TRBJ2-2	-	-	CASGFWGGELFF	TGTGCTAGTGGTTTCTGGGGGGGGGAGCTGTTTTTT
TRBV7-6	TRBJ2-2	TRBD1	-	CASSLKVGTGYTGELFF	TGTGCCAGCAGCTTAAAGGTTGGGACAGGGTACACCGGGGAGCTGTTTTTT